A selection of T cell receptor beta chains follows, all from one sample in a study of shared clonotypes between healthy human individuals. Assay used: immunoSEQ multiplex PCR; TCRdb lists only in-frame clones, some missing. The sample holds about 580,000 clones, 95% to 98% seen once. Input material: naive CD8+ T cells sorted from blood. These receptors came from a man between 25 and 39 years old in good health. The CDR3 runs from the conserved cysteine through the conserved F or W. Each record gives: J gene, D gene, V gene, clone size, CDR3 DNA, CDR3 protein. The D gene is left open where the match is weak. The size entry is marked missing in some rows and otherwise reads once, few, many or a size class.

J gene: TRBJ2-7
D gene: -
V gene: TRBV14
clone size: -
CDR3 DNA: TGTGCCAGCAGCCAAGGTTGGAAGTACGAGCAGTACTTC
CDR3 protein: CASSQGWKYEQYF

J gene: TRBJ1-1
D gene: -
V gene: TRBV4-2
clone size: -
CDR3 DNA: TGTGCCAGCAGCCAAGATGGCATGAACACTGAAGCTTTCTTT
CDR3 protein: CASSQDGMNTEAFF

J gene: TRBJ2-7
D gene: -
V gene: TRBV11-3
clone size: -
CDR3 DNA: TGTGCCAGCAGTAGCAGGGGATCAAACGAGCAGTACTTC
CDR3 protein: CASSSRGSNEQYF

J gene: TRBJ1-1
D gene: -
V gene: TRBV9
clone size: once
CDR3 DNA: TGTGCCAGCAGCGTTGGAGGGGATACTGAAGCTTTCTTT
CDR3 protein: CASSVGGDTEAFF

J gene: TRBJ1-5
D gene: -
V gene: TRBV5-1
clone size: -
CDR3 DNA: TGCGCCAGCAGCTGGGGCCCTCTTCAGCCCCAGCATTTT
CDR3 protein: CASSWGPLQPQHF

J gene: TRBJ2-5
D gene: -
V gene: TRBV7-9
clone size: -
CDR3 DNA: TGTGCCAGCAGCTTAGTGTTGCGGGGCCGGGGGACCCAGTACTTC
CDR3 protein: CASSLVLRGRGTQYF

J gene: TRBJ2-3
D gene: TRBD2
V gene: TRBV9
clone size: -
CDR3 DNA: TGTGCCAGCGGGAGGGCCTCTCGGACAGATACGCAGTATTTT
CDR3 protein: CASGRASRTDTQYF

J gene: TRBJ2-1
D gene: -
V gene: TRBV4-1
clone size: once
CDR3 DNA: TGCGCCAGCAGCCAGGAAGGACTTGAGCAGTTCTTC
CDR3 protein: CASSQEGLEQFF

J gene: TRBJ1-1
D gene: -
V gene: TRBV27
clone size: -
CDR3 DNA: TGTGCCAGCAGTTTATCAGGCCCCCCTGAAGCTTTCTTT
CDR3 protein: CASSLSGPPEAFF

J gene: TRBJ2-5
D gene: -
V gene: TRBV9
clone size: -
CDR3 DNA: TGTGCCAGCAGGAACGGGATCTCAGAGACCCAGTACTTC
CDR3 protein: CASRNGISETQYF

J gene: TRBJ2-1
D gene: -
V gene: TRBV7-7
clone size: -
CDR3 DNA: TGTGCCAGCAGCTTAGCAGGGGTTAATGAGCAGTTCTTC
CDR3 protein: CASSLAGVNEQFF

J gene: TRBJ2-7
D gene: -
V gene: TRBV7-9
clone size: -
CDR3 DNA: TGTGCCAGCAGCTTAGGTTTTAACTACGAGCAGTACTTC
CDR3 protein: CASSLGFNYEQYF

J gene: TRBJ1-1
D gene: -
V gene: TRBV11-2
clone size: -
CDR3 DNA: TGTGCCAGCAGCCCACGGCGCGAAGTGGCTTTCTTT
CDR3 protein: CASSPRREVAFF

J gene: TRBJ2-7
D gene: TRBD2
V gene: TRBV9
clone size: -
CDR3 DNA: TGTGCCAGCAGCGTAGGCGGGAGCACGGGTGAGCAGTACTTC
CDR3 protein: CASSVGGSTGEQYF

J gene: TRBJ1-5
D gene: -
V gene: TRBV21-1
clone size: -
CDR3 DNA: TGTGCCAGCAGCAAAGCCGGACAGATAATAGAATATGGCAATCAGCCCCAGCATTTT
CDR3 protein: CASSKAGQIIEYGNQPQHF

J gene: TRBJ2-1
D gene: TRBD2
V gene: TRBV11-2
clone size: -
CDR3 DNA: TGTGCCAGCAGCGAGACTAGCAACAATGAGCAGTTCTTC
CDR3 protein: CASSETSNNEQFF

J gene: TRBJ2-2
D gene: TRBD1
V gene: TRBV7-9
clone size: -
CDR3 DNA: TGTGCCAGCAGCTTTTACCCCGGGACAGGGGGCGACACCGGGGAGCTGTTTTTT
CDR3 protein: CASSFYPGTGGDTGELFF

J gene: TRBJ2-7
D gene: -
V gene: TRBV9
clone size: -
CDR3 DNA: TGTGCCAGCAGCGTAGGGTGGGGGAGGTACAACGAGCAGTACTTC
CDR3 protein: CASSVGWGRYNEQYF

J gene: TRBJ2-2
D gene: TRBD2
V gene: TRBV27
clone size: -
CDR3 DNA: TGTGCCAGCAGTTTCTCCCTAGCGGGAGGGATCACCGGGGAGCTGTTTTTT
CDR3 protein: CASSFSLAGGITGELFF

J gene: TRBJ2-7
D gene: -
V gene: TRBV11-2
clone size: -
CDR3 DNA: TGTGCCAGCAGCTTCAGTGGCTACCCAAACAGAGCGCTACCCGAGCAGTACTTC
CDR3 protein: CASSFSGYPNRALPEQYF

J gene: TRBJ2-3
D gene: -
V gene: TRBV4-2
clone size: -
CDR3 DNA: TGTGCCAGCAGCCAAGAACGGTTCGGCACAGATACGCAGTATTTT
CDR3 protein: CASSQERFGTDTQYF

J gene: TRBJ1-1
D gene: TRBD1
V gene: TRBV15
clone size: -
CDR3 DNA: TGTGCCACCAGCTTTGGGACAGGGGGCTCTAAGGAAGCTTTCTTT
CDR3 protein: CATSFGTGGSKEAFF

J gene: TRBJ2-7
D gene: TRBD1
V gene: TRBV5-6
clone size: few
CDR3 DNA: TGTGCCAGCAGCTGGACAGGCTACGAGCAGTACTTC
CDR3 protein: CASSWTGYEQYF

J gene: TRBJ2-1
D gene: -
V gene: TRBV4-3
clone size: once
CDR3 DNA: TGCGCCAGCAGCCAAGATCGGAGGTGGGCCGACAATGAGCAGTTCTTC
CDR3 protein: CASSQDRRWADNEQFF

J gene: TRBJ2-1
D gene: TRBD2
V gene: TRBV27
clone size: -
CDR3 DNA: TGTGCCAGCAGACAACCGGGACTAGCGGGAGGGCCACTAGATGAGCAGTTCTTC
CDR3 protein: CASRQPGLAGGPLDEQFF

J gene: TRBJ2-7
D gene: TRBD1
V gene: TRBV5-8
clone size: -
CDR3 DNA: TGTGCCAGCATTTCCTACCGGGACAGCGTCTACGAGCAGTACTTC
CDR3 protein: CASISYRDSVYEQYF

J gene: TRBJ2-3
D gene: TRBD2
V gene: TRBV28
clone size: -
CDR3 DNA: TGTGCCAGCAACGGGGGGGGAACAGATACGCAGTATTTT
CDR3 protein: CASNGGGTDTQYF

J gene: TRBJ2-3
D gene: -
V gene: TRBV27
clone size: -
CDR3 DNA: TGTGCCAGCAGTTTATCTGGACAGTTAACGCAGTATTTT
CDR3 protein: CASSLSGQLTQYF

J gene: TRBJ2-7
D gene: -
V gene: TRBV27
clone size: -
CDR3 DNA: TGTGCCAGCAGTTTAGTACCAGGGAACCCCTACGAGCAGTACTTC
CDR3 protein: CASSLVPGNPYEQYF

J gene: TRBJ2-7
D gene: -
V gene: TRBV4-1
clone size: once
CDR3 DNA: TGCGCCAGCAGCCAAGAGGGCCGTAGCGAGCAGTACTTC
CDR3 protein: CASSQEGRSEQYF

J gene: TRBJ2-7
D gene: -
V gene: TRBV5-4
clone size: -
CDR3 DNA: TGTGCCAGCAGCTTGGCTCCCGGGAGTAGCTACGAGCAGTACTTC
CDR3 protein: CASSLAPGSSYEQYF

J gene: TRBJ2-7
D gene: TRBD2
V gene: TRBV10-2
clone size: -
CDR3 DNA: TGCGCCAGCAGCGGGACTAGCGGGATGTACGAGCAGTACTTC
CDR3 protein: CASSGTSGMYEQYF

J gene: TRBJ2-5
D gene: -
V gene: TRBV28
clone size: -
CDR3 DNA: TGTGCCAGCAGTCAACAGGGCGGTGGATTACAAGAGACCCAGTACTTC
CDR3 protein: CASSQQGGGLQETQYF

J gene: TRBJ2-7
D gene: -
V gene: TRBV9
clone size: once
CDR3 DNA: TGTGCCAGCAGCGTTGGGAGACTGGCCTACGAGCAGTACTTC
CDR3 protein: CASSVGRLAYEQYF

J gene: TRBJ2-7
D gene: TRBD2
V gene: TRBV10-3
clone size: -
CDR3 DNA: TGTGCCATCAGGACTAGCGGGAGCATCTACGAGCAGTACTTC
CDR3 protein: CAIRTSGSIYEQYF

J gene: TRBJ2-7
D gene: -
V gene: TRBV27
clone size: -
CDR3 DNA: TGTGCCAGCATCAGTCGAGAGAAGCAGTACTTC
CDR3 protein: CASISREKQYF

J gene: TRBJ1-1
D gene: -
V gene: TRBV7-9
clone size: -
CDR3 DNA: TGTGCCAGCAGCCCAAGGGTGGGGAACACTGAAGCTTTCTTT
CDR3 protein: CASSPRVGNTEAFF

J gene: TRBJ2-7
D gene: TRBD2
V gene: TRBV16
clone size: -
CDR3 DNA: TGTGCCAGCAGCCAATCGAGCGGGAGGGCCTACGAGCAGTACTTC
CDR3 protein: CASSQSSGRAYEQYF

J gene: TRBJ1-1
D gene: -
V gene: TRBV2
clone size: few
CDR3 DNA: TGTGCCAGCAGTGCCGGTGAAGCTTTCTTT
CDR3 protein: CASSAGEAFF

J gene: TRBJ2-3
D gene: -
V gene: TRBV7-9
clone size: -
CDR3 DNA: TGTGCCAGCAGCTTAGTTCCCGGGACCCCAGAAAGAGATACGCAGTATTTT
CDR3 protein: CASSLVPGTPERDTQYF